The 28 T cell receptor beta chains in this list originate from one sample, sequenced in a study of blood T cell repertoires in COVID-19. Assay used: immunoSEQ multiplex PCR; TCRdb lists only in-frame clones, some missing. The sample has a few hundred thousand clones; around nine tenths are singletons. The sample was peripheral blood. These receptors came from a woman aged 60-75 years with COVID-19, enrolled during active disease.

This clone was detected only once. This chain joins TRBV5-4 and TRBJ2-5; D possibly corresponds to TRBD2 (6 bases). V lost 4 bases to trimming and J lost 1 base, with 14 bases between them. The CDR3 is 15 amino acids. CDR1 is SGHNT, CDR2 YYREEE, per germline (reference sequence). CDR3 sequence (DNA): TGTGCCAGCAGCCCCCCTGCGGGGTCCCAAGAGACCCAGTACTTC. Amino acid sequence: CASSPPAGSQETQYF. Complete variable domain (other parts from reference TRBV5-4 and TRBJ2-5): ETGVTQSPTHLIKTRGQQVTLRCSSQSGHNTVSWYQQALGQGPQFIFQYYREEENGRGNFPPRFSGLQFPNYSSELNVNALELDDSALYLCASSPPAGSQETQYFGPGTRLLVL.

The chain couples TRBV9 to TRBJ1-4; D gene uncertain. Trimming stripped 4 bases from V and 8 bases from J, with 12 bases between. The CDR3 is 13 amino acids. The germline V gene encodes CDR1 SGDLS and CDR2 YYNGEE. The DNA of the CDR3 is TGTGCCAGCAGCCCACCCCGAGAAGAAAAACTGTTTTTT. Translating gives CASSPPREEKLFF.

The chain uses TRBV28 and TRBJ1-2; D is undetermined. Trimming stripped 1 base from V and 3 bases from J, with 12 bases between. The CDR3 extends over 15 amino acids. From germline, CDR1 is MDHEN and CDR2 SYDVKM. The CDR3 DNA reads TGTGCCAGCAGTTTATTGGGATCCGGGGACTATGGCTACACCTTC. Residues: CASSLLGSGDYGYTF.

This chain joins TRBV5-1 and TRBJ1-5, with 9 bases matching TRBD1. V gave up 4 bases and J gave up 6 bases; unmatched junction bases: 5. The CDR3 contains 14 residues. Looked up from germline, CDR1 is SGHRS and CDR2 is YFSETQ. The CDR3 here is CASSPTGGLQPQHF. In nucleotides, the CDR3 is TGCGCCAGCAGCCCGACAGGGGGGCTTCAGCCCCAGCATTTT.

The chain links TRBV9 to TRBJ2-1; D may be TRBD1 (5 bases). Looked up from germline, CDR1 is SGDLS and CDR2 is YYNGEE. Trimming took off 2 bases at V and 7 bases at J, with 10 bases between the two ends. The CDR3 length is 13 residues. The CDR3 protein is CASSVQQVNEQFF. DNA of the CDR3: TGTGCCAGCAGCGTCCAACAGGTAAATGAGCAGTTCTTC.

The chain carries TRBV30 and TRBJ1-6; TRBD1 matches 8 bases. The germline gives CDR1 GTSNPN, CDR2 SVGIG (reference sequence). This CDR3 spans 13 amino acids. V shed 1 base and J 8 bases; nucleotides not matched to a gene: 1. The CDR3 sequence: CAWSETGDSPLHF. Here the CDR3 DNA reads TGTGCCTGGAGTGAGACAGGGGATTCACCCCTCCACTTT.

This clone was counted a few times. This chain uses TRBV7-3 with TRBJ2-2, with a weak D call TRBD1 (5 bases). CDR3 length equals 16 residues. Per the germline V gene, CDR1 is SGHTA and CDR2 is FQGTGA. V lost 3 bases and J 1 base, leaving 12 bases between the germline ends. The CDR3 reads CASSFLGAQNTGELFF. The CDR3 DNA is TGTGCCAGCAGCTTTCTTGGGGCGCAGAACACCGGGGAGCTGTTTTTT. Complete variable domain (other parts from reference TRBV7-3 and TRBJ2-2): GAGVSQTPSNKVTEKGKYVELRCDPISGHTALYWYRQSLGQGPEFLIYFQGTGAADDSGLPNDRFFAVRPEGSVSTLKIQRTERGDSAVYLCASSFLGAQNTGELFFGEGSRLTVL.

The V gene is TRBV7-6, the J gene TRBJ2-1; 15 positions agree with TRBD2. With 5 bases clipped from V and 7 bases from J, the junction kept 3 bases outside the gene matches. This CDR3 is 15 amino acids long. CDR1 and CDR2 from the germline V gene are SGHVS and FNYEAQ. DNA for the CDR3: TGTGCCAGCAGCGGGACTAGCGGGGGGAAAAATGAGCAGTTCTTC. Encoded protein: CASSGTSGGKNEQFF.

The rearrangement joins TRBV28 to TRBJ1-5; D may be TRBD1 (6 bases). The CDR3 is 12 residues long. V was cut by 8 bases and J by 8 bases, with 13 bases left in between. Germline CDR1 reads MDHEN; CDR2 reads SYDVKM. The CDR3: CASGQRTEPQHF. In DNA, the CDR3 is TGTGCCAGCGGACAGAGGACAGAGCCCCAGCATTTT.

This clone was observed a single time. The chain employs TRBV19 and TRBJ1-5, with 10 bases identical to TRBD1. The ends lost 7 bases at V and 7 bases at J; junction bases unmatched: 10. The CDR3 loop spans 15 amino acids. From germline, CDR1 is LNHDA and CDR2 SQIVND (reference sequence). CDR3 loop: CASTGTGAAKQPQHF. DNA of the CDR3: TGTGCCAGTACCGGGACAGGGGCAGCTAAACAGCCCCAGCATTTT.

The V call is TRBV19, the J call TRBJ1-5; D unclear. CDR3 length: 12 residues. V was cut by 10 bases and J by 7 bases, with 14 bases left in between. Looked up from germline, CDR1 is LNHDA and CDR2 is SQIVND (reference sequence). CDR3 in amino acids: CATARSGQPQHF. The CDR3 DNA reads TGTGCCACCGCGCGTTCCGGGCAGCCCCAGCATTTT.

This chain connects TRBV12-3 or TRBV12-4 to TRBJ2-7; a possible D gene is TRBD2 (5 bases). CDR3 length equals 12 residues. V was pared by 5 bases and J by 2 bases, with 7 bases between. Here the CDR3 DNA reads TGTGCCAGCAGTCGGAGGACCTACGAGCAGTACTTC. Protein: CASSRRTYEQYF.

V usage is TRBV10-3 and J usage is TRBJ2-2, with 8 nucleotides matching TRBD2. Germline-derived CDR1 and CDR2 are ENHRY and SYGVKD. This CDR3 region has 15 residues. V lost 10 bases and J lost 5; bases outside the gene matches: 12. The CDR3 loop is CATIGGGPWTGELFF. As DNA, the CDR3 is TGTGCCACCATTGGCGGGGGGCCCTGGACCGGGGAGCTGTTTTTT.

This sequence joins TRBV5-1 and TRBJ2-7, with TRBD1 matching over 7 bases. CDR1 is SGHRS, CDR2 YFSETQ, per germline. There are 16 residues in the CDR3. The trim removed 4 bases at V and 2 bases at J, leaving 12 bases unmatched. CDR3 DNA: TGCGCCAGCAGCGAATCTGGGACAGAAGTTCCCTACGAGCAGTACTTC. Protein: CASSESGTEVPYEQYF.

This chain joins TRBV11-1 and TRBJ2-6, with TRBD1 matching over 7 bases. CDR1 and CDR2 (germline): SGHAT, FQDESV (reference sequence). V shed 5 bases and J 2 bases; nucleotides not matched to a gene: 3. This CDR3 comprises 15 residues. DNA of the CDR3: TGTGCCAGCAGCCCCGGACAGGCTGGGGCCAACGTCCTGACTTTC. Residues: CASSPGQAGANVLTF.

This clone was recorded once. V usage is TRBV7-9 and J usage is TRBJ1-4; 7 nucleotides match TRBD1. V was clipped by 5 bases and J by 4 bases; unmatched bases: 7. CDR1 is SEHNR, CDR2 FQNEAQ, per germline (reference sequence). This CDR3 contains 15 residues. The DNA of the CDR3 is TGTGCCAGCAGCCCCCCCGGGACAGATAATGAAAAACTGTTTTTT. This encodes CASSPPGTDNEKLFF.

The chain recombines TRBV10-3 with TRBJ1-1; tentative D call: TRBD1 (6 bases). Trimming removed 11 bases at V and 6 bases at J, with 16 bases between. The CDR3 loop spans 12 amino acids. CDR1 is ENHRY and CDR2 is SYGVKD in the germline V gene. The CDR3 spells CAARQEEAEAFF. In DNA form, the CDR3 reads TGTGCCGCACGACAGGAAGAAGCTGAAGCTTTCTTT.

The rearrangement links TRBV10-3 to TRBJ2-5; a weak D match, TRBD2 (6 bases). Deletions cut 4 bases from V and 0 bases from J, with 6 bases between. This CDR3 region has 13 residues. Per the germline V gene, CDR1 is ENHRY and CDR2 is SYGVKD. The CDR3 sequence is CAISAGDQETQYF. In DNA form, the CDR3 reads TGTGCCATCAGTGCGGGGGACCAAGAGACCCAGTACTTC.

The V call is TRBV15, the J call TRBJ2-7; TRBD1 matches 11 bases. The CDR3 length is 16 residues. The trim removed 0 bases at V and 4 bases at J, leaving 5 bases unmatched. Germline V lookup: CDR1 LNHNV, CDR2 YYDKDF (reference sequence). CDR3 sequence reads: CATSREGGTGGYEQYF. Here the CDR3 DNA reads TGTGCCACCAGCAGAGAGGGAGGGACAGGGGGTTACGAGCAGTACTTC.

V is TRBV6-6 and J is TRBJ2-7, with D perhaps matching TRBD1 (5 bases). Germline V CDR1 and CDR2: MNHNY, SVGAGI (reference sequence). Deletions cut 2 bases from V and 4 bases from J, with 18 bases between. The CDR3 runs to 16 residues. CDR3 amino acids: CASSYGAAKNVYEQYF. The CDR3 DNA sequence: TGTGCCAGCAGTTACGGGGCGGCAAAAAACGTGTACGAGCAGTACTTC.

The chain links TRBV30 to TRBJ1-1, with TRBD1 matching 7 bases. Germline lookup yields CDR1 GTSNPN and CDR2 SVGIG (reference sequence). V lost 3 bases to trimming and J lost 2 bases; unmatched junction nucleotides: 3. The CDR3 totals 13 residues. The CDR3 DNA is TGTGCCTGGAGGTGGACAGGCAACACTGAAGCTTTCTTT. Translated: CAWRWTGNTEAFF.

The chain carries TRBV5-1 and TRBJ2-1; 8 bases are shared with TRBD2. Germline V lookup: CDR1 SGHRS, CDR2 YFSETQ. Trimming removed 3 bases from V and 6 bases from J; junction bases left unmatched: 2. CDR3 length: 13 amino acids. The CDR3 DNA is TGCGCCAGCAGCTCCGGGACTAGCAATGAGCAGTTCTTC. Protein product: CASSSGTSNEQFF. The complete variable domain, with remaining parts taken from reference TRBV5-1 and TRBJ2-1, reads KAGVTQTPRYLIKTRGQQVTLSCSPISGHRSVSWYQQTPGQGLQFLFEYFSETQRNKGNFPGRFSGRQFSNSRSEMNVSTLELGDSALYLCASSSGTSNEQFFGPGTRLTVL.

The sample holds one count of this clone. This chain uses TRBV5-6 with TRBJ1-2; a weak D match, TRBD1 (5 bases). Trimming removed 4 bases from V and 2 bases from J, with 12 bases in between. This CDR3 comprises 14 residues. CDR1 and CDR2 from the germline V gene are SGHDT and YYEEEE. CDR3 sequence (DNA): TGTGCCAGCAGCCCGTATGACAGAAACTATGGCTACACCTTC. As protein: CASSPYDRNYGYTF.

The chain carries TRBV5-1 and TRBJ2-3, with 9 positions matching TRBD2. Germline V gene lookup returns CDR1 SGHRS and CDR2 YFSETQ. This CDR3 is built from 16 residues. Losses at the gene ends were 6 bases for V and 0 bases for J; bases not matched to a gene: 8. The CDR3 coding sequence is TGCGCCAGCACCCTAGCGGGACACGCGAGCACAGATACGCAGTATTTT. Protein sequence: CASTLAGHASTDTQYF.

The rearrangement links TRBV10-3 to TRBJ2-2; TRBD1 agrees at 8 bases. The CDR3 runs 15 residues. Germline lookup yields CDR1 ENHRY and CDR2 SYGVKD. V was pared by 6 bases and J by 0 bases, with 3 bases of the junction left unmatched. CDR3 amino acids: CAIRTGQANTGELFF. CDR3 nucleotide sequence: TGTGCCATCAGGACGGGACAGGCGAACACCGGGGAGCTGTTTTTT.

This clone was found a few times. This chain connects TRBV3-1 (or the pseudogene TRBV3-2) to TRBJ2-1; 15 nucleotides align to TRBD2. CDR1 and CDR2 from the germline V gene are LGHDT and YNNKEL (reference sequence). V shed 4 bases and J 6 bases; nucleotides not matched to a gene: 10. The CDR3 has 18 residues. CDR3 amino acids: CASSPTRTSGGAVNEQFF. For the CDR3, the DNA is TGTGCCAGCAGCCCTACTCGGACTAGCGGGGGGGCGGTCAATGAGCAGTTCTTC.

The J gene is TRBJ2-7, the V gene TRBV12-3 or TRBV12-4; 7 bases fit TRBD1. The CDR3 totals 12 residues. J was trimmed by 9 bases and V by 6 bases; bases with no gene match: 8. The chain's CDR3 is CASSLDREWQYF. CDR3 nucleotide sequence: TGTGCCAGCAGCCTAGACAGGGAATGGCAGTACTTC.

The chain joins TRBV7-8 to TRBJ1-1; D is unclear. The CDR3 runs to 12 residues. Germline CDR1 SGHVS, CDR2 FQNEAQ. V gave up 5 bases and J gave up 5 bases, with 9 bases separating them. The CDR3 sequence: CASSRSWTEAFF. The CDR3 DNA reads as TGTGCCAGCAGCCGTAGTTGGACTGAAGCTTTCTTT.